These 24 T cell receptor beta chains originate from one sample sequenced in a study of naive and memory T cell subsets. TCR cDNA received a 3' ligated oligonucleotide that carried a UMI. Amplification of ligated cDNA took four PCR rounds with SP2 and nested alpha and beta constant primers. Each CDR3 protein gets one entry after TCRdb re-called the 5' RACE reads with MiXCR. The profile shows over 45,000 distinct CDR3 sequences, more than 7.5% of them singletons. The receptors were sampled from a female donor in good health.

This clonotype was seen ten or more times. The genes are TRBV15 and TRBJ1-2, with D uncertain. V lost 6 bases to trimming and J lost 4 bases, with 15 bases between them. CDR3 length equals 14 residues. The germline gives CDR1 LNHNV, CDR2 YYDKDF (reference sequence). Here the CDR3 DNA reads TGTGCCACCAGAATAGGGAGGAACCGCTATGGCTACACCTTC. This codes for CATRIGRNRYGYTF. The full variable domain, completed using reference TRBV15 and TRBJ1-2, is DAMVIQNPRYQVTQFGKPVTLSCSQTLNHNVMYWYQQKSSQAPKLLFHYYDKDFNNEADTPDNFQSRRPNTSFCFLDIRSPGLGDTAMYLCATRIGRNRYGYTFGSGTRLTVV.

In this sample, this clonotype turned up many times. The rearrangement joins TRBV19 to TRBJ2-5, with D uncertain. CDR1 is LNHDA, CDR2 SQIVND, per germline (reference sequence). This CDR3 contains 12 residues. Trimming pared 6 bases from V and 0 bases from J, leaving 5 bases between. Here the CDR3 reads CASSQYQETQYF. The CDR3 DNA is TGTGCCAGTAGCCAATACCAAGAGACCCAGTACTTC.

This clonotype appeared a few times. The rearrangement uses TRBV19 and TRBJ2-7, with D possibly TRBD1 on 5 matching bases. Trimming left V 5 bases short and J 2 bases short, with 10 bases between. The CDR3 covers 13 residues. Per germline, CDR1 LNHDA and CDR2 SQIVND (reference sequence). The CDR3 DNA reads as TGTGCCAGTAGTTCCACAGGAACCTACGAGCAGTACTTC. Translated, it gives CASSSTGTYEQYF.

This clonotype appeared many times. The chain joins TRBV20-1 to TRBJ2-3; the D gene is possibly TRBD1 (6 bases). Germline V gives CDR1 DFQATT, CDR2 SNEGSKA (reference sequence). CDR3 length: 14 residues. V lost 2 bases, J lost 4 bases, and 13 bases lay in between. CDR3 sequence reads: CSARQGLRSDTQYF. CDR3 nucleotides: TGCAGTGCTAGACAGGGGCTTCGGTCAGATACGCAGTATTTT.

This clonotype appeared many times. The V and J genes are TRBV7-7 and TRBJ2-5; 9 nucleotides agree with TRBD2. The germline gives CDR1 SSHAT, CDR2 FNYEAQ (reference sequence). This CDR3 is built from 13 residues. CDR3 sequence (DNA): TGTGCTAGCGGGAGCGGTCTACAAGAGACCCAGTACTTC. This encodes CASGSGLQETQYF. Complete variable domain (other parts from reference TRBV7-7 and TRBJ2-5): GAGVSQSPRYKVTKRGQDVTLRCDPISSHATLYWYQQALGQGPEFLTYFNYEAQPDKSGLPSDRFSAERPEGSISTLTIQRTEQRDSAMYRCASGSGLQETQYFGPGTRLLVL.

V is TRBV20-1 and J is TRBJ2-3, with 7 bases identical to TRBD2. V shed 0 bases, J shed 5 bases, and the junction held 8 bases outside the gene matches. CDR1 is DFQATT, CDR2 SNEGSKA, per germline (reference sequence). CDR3 length: 15 amino acids. The CDR3 coding sequence is TGCAGTGCTAGAGATCCACTGGCGGGGGAAGATACGCAGTATTTT. Protein product: CSARDPLAGEDTQYF.

This clonotype has ten or more counts. V gene TRBV29-1 combines with J gene TRBJ1-1; possibly TRBD1 for D (5 bases). CDR1 SQVTM and CDR2 ANQGSEA come from the germline V gene. This CDR3 comprises 14 residues. With 7 bases removed from V and 5 bases from J, the gap between germline ends came to 20 bases. This CDR3 reads CSAGTLWEGTEAFF. For the CDR3, the DNA is TGCAGCGCTGGGACCTTGTGGGAAGGGACTGAAGCTTTCTTT. Complete variable domain (other parts from reference TRBV29-1 and TRBJ1-1): SAVISQKPSRDICQRGTSLTIQCQVDSQVTMMFWYRQQPGQSLTLIATANQGSEATYESGFVIDKFPISRPNLTFSTLTVSNMSPEDSSIYLCSAGTLWEGTEAFFGQGTRLTVV.

This clonotype appeared many times. The chain uses TRBV29-1 and TRBJ1-1; D gene ambiguous. Trimming cost V 8 bases and J 1 base, with 11 bases left between them. The CDR3 has 12 amino acids. The V gene's germline CDR1 is SQVTM and CDR2 ANQGSEA. CDR3 loop: CSSRLTNTEAFF. CDR3 sequence (DNA): TGCAGCTCTAGACTGACGAACACTGAAGCTTTCTTT.

This clonotype was detected a few times. CDR3 nucleotide sequence: TGTGCCAGCAGCCTATTCGGGGCCGTCGGGGGCTACACCTTC. Residues: CASSLFGAVGGYTF. The chain uses TRBV3-1 and TRBJ1-2, with TRBD1 as a possible D gene (5 bases). Germline V gene sequence: CDR1 LGHDT, CDR2 YNNKEL (reference sequence). The CDR3 has 14 residues. Between the trimmed V and J ends, which lost 4 bases and 8 bases, there was a span of 17 bases. The whole variable domain, remainder taken from reference TRBV3-1 and TRBJ1-2, is DTAVSQTPKYLVTQMGNDKSIKCEQNLGHDTMYWYKQDSKKFLKIMFSYNNKELIINETVPNRFSPKSPDKAHLNLHINSLELGDSAVYFCASSLFGAVGGYTFGSGTRLTVV.

The chain combines TRBV12-3 or TRBV12-4 with TRBJ2-7; TRBD2 is a possible D gene (6 bases). Trimming took 5 bases from V and 5 from J, leaving 16 bases between them. The CDR3 is 14 residues long. As DNA, the CDR3 is TGTGCCAGCAGTCTACTAGCTACGAAACACGAGCAGTACTTC. This gives the protein CASSLLATKHEQYF.

This clonotype was observed a few times. The gene calls are TRBV6-5 and TRBJ1-2; 8 nucleotides agree with TRBD1. This CDR3 region has 11 residues. Germline V gives CDR1 MNHEY, CDR2 SVGAGI. The V and J ends lost 8 bases and 8 bases, in that order; junction bases with no gene match: 4. The CDR3 region is CASRTGNGYTF. For the CDR3, the DNA is TGTGCCAGCCGGACAGGGAACGGCTACACCTTC.

The table lists this clonotype with many counts. This sequence joins TRBV6-5 and TRBJ2-3; D perhaps matches TRBD1 (5 bases). V gave up 6 bases and J gave up 4 bases, with 17 bases separating them. The germline V gene encodes CDR1 MNHEY and CDR2 SVGAGI. This CDR3 spans 15 amino acids. The CDR3 protein is CASSYSGARSDTQYF. As DNA, the CDR3 is TGTGCCAGCAGCTACAGTGGGGCAAGGTCAGATACGCAGTATTTT.

This clonotype was observed at least ten times. The CDR3 loop reads CASNPLPGGRDRGRETQYF. As DNA, the CDR3 is TGTGCCAGCAACCCCTTACCCGGGGGTAGGGACAGGGGCAGGGAGACCCAGTACTTC. J is TRBJ2-5 and V is TRBV7-2; 10 nucleotides align to TRBD1. This CDR3 is 19 amino acids long. Germline V gene sequence: CDR1 SGHTA, CDR2 FQGNSA. With V trimmed by 7 bases and J by 5 bases, 22 bases remained unmatched.

The chain couples TRBV29-1 to TRBJ2-3; the match to TRBD2 covers 10 bases. Germline V gene lookup returns CDR1 SQVTM and CDR2 ANQGSEA. CDR3 length equals 14 residues. The CDR3 loop is CSGRAGGGTDTQYF. In nucleotides, the CDR3 is TGCAGTGGGAGAGCGGGGGGGGGCACAGATACGCAGTATTTT.

The rearrangement links TRBV4-2 to TRBJ2-5, with D possibly being TRBD2 (5 bases). The CDR3 loop spans 13 amino acids. Trimming took 0 bases from V and 7 from J, leaving 9 bases between them. From germline, CDR1 is LGHNA and CDR2 YNFKEQ. The CDR3 bases are TGTGCCAGCAGCCAAGATATCGAGGGGACCCAGTACTTC. As protein: CASSQDIEGTQYF.

The rearrangement uses TRBV19 and TRBJ1-1, with D possibly being TRBD1 (6 bases). V shed 3 bases and J shed 0 bases, with 20 bases lying between them. Germline values: CDR1 LNHDA, CDR2 SQIVND (reference sequence). The CDR3 is 18 amino acids. This CDR3 is CASSIPVLSGQMNTEAFF. The CDR3 coding sequence is TGTGCCAGTAGTATCCCCGTCCTTTCTGGACAGATGAACACTGAAGCTTTCTTT.

A few counts support this clonotype. This chain uses TRBV19 with TRBJ1-5; D is perhaps TRBD1 (5 bases). V shed 4 bases and J shed 11 bases, with 15 bases lying between them. Germline V lookup: CDR1 LNHDA, CDR2 SQIVND (reference sequence). This CDR3 region has 13 residues. CDR3 in DNA: TGTGCCAGTAGTACCCGACAGCCCGCAACCCAGCATTTT. Its translation: CASSTRQPATQHF. Drawing the rest from reference TRBV19 and TRBJ1-5, the complete variable domain is DGGITQSPKYLFRKEGQNVTLSCEQNLNHDAMYWYRQDPGQGLRLIYYSQIVNDFQKGDIAEGYSVSREKKESFPLTVTSAQKNPTAFYLCASSTRQPATQHFGDGTRLSIL.

This clonotype was detected many times. V gene TRBV3-1 combines with J gene TRBJ2-1; D assignment may be TRBD1 or TRBD2 (6 bases each). CDR3 length: 15 amino acids. Trimming removed 1 base at V and 7 bases at J, with 14 bases between. Germline-derived CDR1 and CDR2 are LGHDT and YNNKEL (reference sequence). CDR3 residues: CASSQGGGPRNEQFF. In nucleotides, the CDR3 is TGTGCCAGCAGCCAAGGTGGGGGGCCTCGAAATGAGCAGTTCTTC.

This clonotype has at least ten counts. The V call is TRBV4-2, the J call TRBJ1-1; 11 bases align to TRBD1. V shed 3 bases and J 5 bases; nucleotides not matched to a gene: 5. There are 15 residues in the CDR3. The germline CDR1 and CDR2 sequences are LGHNA and YNFKEQ. For the CDR3, the DNA is TGTGCCAGCAGCCAGGCCGGGACAGGGGGTACTGAAGCTTTCTTT. Its protein is CASSQAGTGGTEAFF.

This clonotype is a singleton in its sample. The chain links TRBV6-6 to TRBJ2-2; perhaps TRBD1 as D (5 bases). Germline V CDR1 and CDR2: MNHNY, SVGAGI (reference sequence). V lost 2 bases and J 10 bases, leaving 14 bases between the germline ends. The CDR3 is 14 amino acids. For the CDR3, the DNA is TGTGCCAGCAGTTACACAGGCGCACTCCAGGAGCTGTTTTTT. Translated, it gives CASSYTGALQELFF.

This clonotype was seen a handful of times. This rearrangement joins TRBV19 to TRBJ1-5, with D uncertain. Germline V gene sequence: CDR1 LNHDA, CDR2 SQIVND (reference sequence). This CDR3 is built from 12 residues. Trimming pared 3 bases from V and 6 bases from J, leaving 6 bases between. The CDR3 reads CASSMCPQPQHF. Written as DNA, the CDR3 is TGTGCCAGTAGTATGTGCCCTCAGCCCCAGCATTTT.

This chain joins TRBV10-3 and TRBJ2-2; unclear D gene. Deletions cut 11 bases from V and 3 bases from J, with 16 bases between. CDR1 is ENHRY and CDR2 is SYGVKD in the germline V gene. CDR3 length: 14 residues. CDR3: CAVMKRVDTGELFF. The CDR3 bases are TGTGCCGTCATGAAAAGGGTCGACACCGGGGAGCTGTTTTTT.

At least ten counts were recorded for this clonotype. The chain uses TRBV5-1 and TRBJ2-7; 10 positions agree with TRBD2. The CDR3 totals 15 residues. The germline CDR1 and CDR2 sequences are SGHRS and YFSETQ. V lost 5 bases and J lost 2; bases outside the gene matches: 7. The CDR3 DNA follows: TGCGCCAGCAGGACCCTAGCGGGGGAGGCCTACGAGCAGTACTTC. Translating it yields CASRTLAGEAYEQYF. The complete variable domain, with remaining parts taken from reference TRBV5-1 and TRBJ2-7, reads KAGVTQTPRYLIKTRGQQVTLSCSPISGHRSVSWYQQTPGQGLQFLFEYFSETQRNKGNFPGRFSGRQFSNSRSEMNVSTLELGDSALYLCASRTLAGEAYEQYFGPGTRLTVT.

This clonotype was seen a few times. The chain employs TRBV6-6 and TRBJ2-3; TRBD1 matches 10 bases. This CDR3 has 14 residues. V gave up 9 bases and J gave up 3 bases; unmatched junction bases: 6. From germline, CDR1 is MNHNY and CDR2 SVGAGI (reference sequence). CDR3 loop: CASRGTGDTDTQYF. The CDR3 nucleotides are TGTGCCAGTAGGGGGACAGGGGATACAGATACGCAGTATTTT.